This T cell receptor (beta chain) was identified during a study of blood T cell repertoires in COVID-19 (dated by TCRdb to 2018 to 2021). Study-wide context: The collaborator samples originated in the United States, Italy and Spain and spanned the acute and convalescent phases of COVID-19. The sample metadata nearly always contained a de-identified subject ID, COVID-19 status, age in years and sex. The material from the prospective study consisted of cDNA or gDNA derived from T cells, B-cell-depleted T cells, or PBMCs. Samples were obtained from the ongoing ImmuneRACE study (first 160 participants) and from 1,254 subjects provided by 6 global collaborators. The repertoires were released in a freely available public database intended as a resource for research on the immune response to SARS-CoV-2. Where HLA class I and class II types were available, the types were taken from metadata supplied by the sample provider, not from assay-based typing. The dataset comprised deeply sampled blood TCRbeta repertoires from subjects exposed to, actively infected with, or recovered from COVID-19.

The immunoSEQ Assay, a bias-controlled multiplex PCR, was used to amplify TCRbeta CDR3 regions from genomic DNA. The original methods were these. The number of nucleated cells in each sample was estimated by amplification of reference gene primers within the assay. Sequence reads were collapsed and filtered to measure the absolute abundance of every unique TCRbeta CDR3 rearrangement. For each sample, productive Simpson clonality was calculated as the square root of Simpson's diversity index across productive rearrangements. TCRdb took this table from immuneACCESS and kept in-frame rearrangements with V and J called. Such tables lack part of the clones; where checked against another copy, unresolved V genes explain under half of the gap, and the rest is unexplained. The D gene and trimming were derived from the DNA, and the V and J assignments and clone size from that table. This sample has some 460,000 clones in its table, and 70% to 90% of those were observed once. Together, the top ten hold roughly 1.8% of the sample.

This clone was seen once. Its antigen is not yet known. Per-nucleotide qualities are absent, and no much larger clonotype sits a single base away. Participants in the prospective study were enrolled through a virtual design, were aged 18 to 89 years, and lived in roughly 25 United States geographic areas. In the prospective study, participants were assigned to cohorts based on the clinical history participants reported in a screening survey and a study questionnaire. Mobile phlebotomists in the prospective study collected whole blood, serum and a nasopharyngeal or oropharyngeal swab from every participant. Over a roughly 2-month period, participants in the prospective study had the option of providing additional blood draws and questionnaires. Before DNA extraction, prospective study blood samples were shipped either frozen or at room temperature. What the research found in general, with its limitations: The amount of clinical and demographic metadata varied by source and participant and was provided uncurated.

What was sequenced was PBMCs or T cells enriched from blood (not recorded which). The sequence was collected from a woman younger than 35 with acute COVID-19.

The CDR3 region reads CASSRYAGRNIEQFF. Read as DNA, the sequence is TGTGCCAGCAGCCGCTATGCGGGGCGGAATATCGAGCAGTTCTTC. The sequence is built from TRBV27 and TRBJ2-1, and TRBD2 may be the D gene, going by 6 matching bases. The CDR3 has 15 amino acids, counting the end cysteine and phenylalanine. Just the 45-base CDR3 DNA is kept, in frame starting at base 1. V sheds 6 bases and J sheds 10 bases, leaving 22 bases between their ends. Reading the germline V gene (reference sequence) gives CDR1 MNHEY and CDR2 SMNVEV.